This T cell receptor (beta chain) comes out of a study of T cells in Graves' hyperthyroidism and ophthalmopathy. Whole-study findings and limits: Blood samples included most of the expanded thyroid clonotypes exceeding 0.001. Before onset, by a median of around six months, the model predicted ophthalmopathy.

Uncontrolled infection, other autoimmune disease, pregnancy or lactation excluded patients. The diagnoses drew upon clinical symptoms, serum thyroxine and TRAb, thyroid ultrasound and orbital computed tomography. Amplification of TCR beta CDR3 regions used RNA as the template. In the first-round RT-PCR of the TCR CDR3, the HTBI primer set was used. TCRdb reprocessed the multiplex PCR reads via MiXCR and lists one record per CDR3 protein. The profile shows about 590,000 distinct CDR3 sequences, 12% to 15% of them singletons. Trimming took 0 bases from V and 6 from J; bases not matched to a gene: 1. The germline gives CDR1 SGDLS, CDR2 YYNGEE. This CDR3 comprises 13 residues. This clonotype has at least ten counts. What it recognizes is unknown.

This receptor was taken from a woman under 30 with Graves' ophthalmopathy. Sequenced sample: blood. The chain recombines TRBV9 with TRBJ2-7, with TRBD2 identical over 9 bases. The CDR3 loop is CASSVVSGSEQYF. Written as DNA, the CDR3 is TGTGCCAGCAGCGTAGTTAGCGGGAGCGAGCAGTACTTC.